The 22 T cell receptor beta chains below all came from one sample that was sequenced in a study of radiotherapy plus CTLA-4 blockade in lung cancer. The protocol was immunoSEQ multiplex PCR, while the TCRdb copy is restricted to in-frame clones and leaves out a portion. Of about 51,000 clones listed, approximately 80% are singletons. Sequencing was performed on peripheral blood, taken from a patient treated with radiotherapy plus ipilimumab. Every receptor here comes from a human donor with non-small cell lung cancer whose response to radiotherapy plus ipilimumab could not be evaluated.

The V gene is TRBV7-9, the J gene TRBJ1-1; D gene uncertain. The germline V and J ends were trimmed by 2 bases and 9 bases, with 10 bases remaining between them. Germline CDR1 and CDR2: SEHNR and FQNEAQ (reference sequence). The CDR3 totals 12 residues. The CDR3 loop reads CASSLSIQKAFF. In DNA, the CDR3 is TGTGCCAGCAGCTTAAGTATCCAGAAAGCTTTCTTT.

CDR3 in DNA: TGTGCCTGGAGTTCTGGACTAACCCAACCTAGCTTGAACACTGAAGCTTTCTTT. Residues: CAWSSGLTQPSLNTEAFF. This sequence joins TRBV30 and TRBJ1-1; no reliable D call. CDR3 length: 18 residues. The V and J ends lost 2 bases and 0 bases respectively, with 22 bases between them. The germline CDR1 and CDR2 sequences are GTSNPN and SVGIG (reference sequence). Complete variable domain (other parts from reference TRBV30 and TRBJ1-1): SQTIHQWPATLVQPVGSPLSLECTVEGTSNPNLYWYRQAAGRGLQLLFYSVGIGQISSEVPQNLSASRPQDRQFILSSKKLLLSDSGFYLCAWSSGLTQPSLNTEAFFGQGTRLTVV.

This chain connects TRBV6-5 to TRBJ2-3; 10 bases are shared with TRBD2. The V gene's germline CDR1 is MNHEY and CDR2 SVGAGI. This CDR3 is 15 amino acids long. The junction had 7 bases not matched to a gene; V was cut back by 2 bases and J by 8 bases. CDR3 sequence reads: CASSYGGAGGGTQYF. The CDR3 DNA sequence: TGTGCCAGCAGTTACGGTGGAGCGGGAGGGGGTACGCAGTATTTT.

The chain combines TRBV4-2 with TRBJ2-1, with 7 bases lining up with TRBD1. CDR1 and CDR2 (germline): LGHNA, YNFKEQ. J was trimmed by 9 bases and V by 1 base; bases with no gene match: 6. This CDR3 contains 14 residues. This chain's CDR3 is CASSQGTGALEQFF. The CDR3 DNA reads as TGTGCCAGCAGCCAAGGAACAGGGGCGCTTGAGCAGTTCTTC.

V and J are TRBV11-1 and TRBJ2-2; 7 positions match TRBD1. The junction had 5 bases not matched to a gene; V was cut back by 0 bases and J by 4 bases. CDR1 and CDR2 from the germline V gene are SGHAT and FQDESV (reference sequence). The CDR3 consists of 16 residues. The CDR3 nucleotides read TGTGCCAGCAGCTTAGCGATGGGACAGTTCACCGGGGAGCTGTTTTTT. Translating it yields CASSLAMGQFTGELFF.

V is TRBV6-5 and J is TRBJ1-2; 8 bases map to TRBD1. V lost 6 bases to trimming and J lost 2 bases; unmatched junction nucleotides: 5. The V gene's germline CDR1 is MNHEY and CDR2 SVGAGI. This CDR3 spans 14 amino acids. This chain's CDR3 is CASRAGGSNYGYTF. CDR3 bases: TGTGCCAGCAGGGCAGGGGGCTCGAACTATGGCTACACCTTC.

The V and J genes are TRBV6-1 and TRBJ1-5; D possibly corresponds to TRBD1 (6 bases). This CDR3 region has 14 residues. Germline V lookup: CDR1 MNHNS, CDR2 SASEGT. The CDR3 sequence: CAGGGNLDNQPQHF. The CDR3 nucleotides are TGTGCGGGGGGGGGCAACCTGGACAATCAGCCCCAGCATTTT.

The V and J genes are TRBV5-1 and TRBJ2-7; D ambiguous. Trimming cost V 0 bases and J 2 bases, with 3 bases left between them. The CDR3 totals 12 residues. In germline, CDR1 is SGHRS, CDR2 YFSETQ. The CDR3 protein is CASSLDTYEQYF. The CDR3 region has the DNA TGCGCCAGCAGCTTGGATACCTACGAGCAGTACTTC.

The CDR3 sequence: CASSRRGTSYNEQFF. The CDR3 bases are TGTGCCAGCAGTCGAAGGGGGACGAGTTACAATGAGCAGTTCTTC. V usage is TRBV5-8 and J usage is TRBJ2-1, with a tentative D call TRBD1 (6 bases). This CDR3 is 15 amino acids long. Germline-derived CDR1 and CDR2 are SGHTS and YDEGEE. V dropped 5 bases and J dropped 4 bases, with 16 bases sitting between them. The full variable domain, rest sourced from reference TRBV5-8 and TRBJ2-1, is EAGVTQSPTHLIKTRGQQATLRCSPISGHTSVYWYQQALGLGLQFLLWYDEGEERNRGNFPPRFSGRQFPNYSSELNVNALELEDSALYLCASSRRGTSYNEQFFGPGTRLTVL.

This chain's CDR3 is CASSLLTKANYGYTF. CDR3 DNA: TGTGCCAGCAGCTTGTTGACAAAAGCTAACTATGGCTACACCTTC. The chain employs TRBV5-4 and TRBJ1-2, with unresolved D. The CDR3 has 15 amino acids. From germline, CDR1 is SGHNT and CDR2 YYREEE (reference sequence). V was clipped by 1 base and J by 0 bases, with 10 bases between them.

The V gene is TRBV7-2, the J gene TRBJ1-1; D remains ambiguous. The CDR3 has 12 residues. Germline lookup yields CDR1 SGHTA and CDR2 FQGNSA. Trimming took 4 bases from V and 7 from J, leaving 10 bases between them. The CDR3 is CASSSRDYEAFF. The CDR3, as DNA: TGTGCCAGCAGCTCCCGGGATTATGAAGCTTTCTTT.

J is TRBJ2-3 and V is TRBV9; perhaps TRBD2 as D (5 bases). V shed 5 bases and J shed 0 bases, with 10 bases lying between them. CDR3 size: 14 residues. CDR1 and CDR2 from the germline V gene are SGDLS and YYNGEE. The CDR3 loop reads CASRRAASTDTQYF. In nucleotides, the CDR3 is TGTGCCAGCAGGCGGGCGGCTAGCACAGATACGCAGTATTTT.

The gene calls are TRBV7-8 and TRBJ2-1; TRBD1 matches at 7 bases. Germline lookup yields CDR1 SGHVS and CDR2 FQNEAQ. After removal of 5 bases from V and 4 bases from J, the junction contained 11 bases not matched to a gene. This CDR3 region has 16 residues. CDR3 DNA sequence: TGTGCCAGCAGCCTCTACAGGGGTAATAGTTACAATGAGCAGTTCTTC. Its translation: CASSLYRGNSYNEQFF.

J is TRBJ2-1 and V is TRBV5-1, with D perhaps TRBD2 (6 bases). Trimming took 4 bases from V and 1 from J, leaving 15 bases between them. Germline V CDR1 and CDR2: SGHRS, YFSETQ. This CDR3 has 16 residues. In nucleotides, the CDR3 is TGCGCCAGCAGCGTGGTCTCAAGCGGGTCCTACAATGAGCAGTTCTTC. It specifies CASSVVSSGSYNEQFF.

This clone was seen more than once but under ten times. V gene TRBV7-2 combines with J gene TRBJ1-2; D not certain. This CDR3 region has 13 residues. Trimming left V 1 base short and J 4 bases short, with 7 bases between. Germline V gene lookup returns CDR1 SGHTA and CDR2 FQGNSA. CDR3 sequence (DNA): TGTGCCAGCAGCTTAGTACTCCTCTATGGCTACACCTTC. Amino acids: CASSLVLLYGYTF.

This clone was found a few times. This CDR3 reads CASSQQQGGGTEAFF. In DNA form, the CDR3 reads TGCGCCAGCAGCCAACAACAGGGAGGGGGCACTGAAGCTTTCTTT. V and J are TRBV4-1 and TRBJ1-1; D is perhaps TRBD1 (6 bases). The CDR3 length is 15 residues. CDR1 and CDR2 from the germline V gene are MGHRA and YSYEKL. Deletions cut 2 bases from V and 4 bases from J, with 14 bases between.

The CDR3, as DNA: TGTGCCAGCAGCGAAGGACAGGGAGGCTATGGCTACACCTTC. Protein product: CASSEGQGGYGYTF. V is TRBV7-3 and J is TRBJ1-2, with TRBD1 matching 8 bases. The CDR3 consists of 14 residues. V shed 5 bases and J 4 bases; nucleotides not matched to a gene: 6. Per the germline V gene, CDR1 is SGHTA and CDR2 is FQGTGA.

The CDR3: CASSAGLLQETQYF. CDR3 bases: TGTGCCAGCAGTGCGGGACTTCTCCAAGAGACCCAGTACTTC. The rearrangement uses TRBV27 and TRBJ2-5; TRBD2 might be the D (6 bases). V dropped 5 bases and J dropped 1 base, with 11 bases sitting between them. From germline, CDR1 is MNHEY and CDR2 SMNVEV (reference sequence). This CDR3 region has 14 residues.

J is TRBJ1-2 and V is TRBV28; perhaps TRBD1 as D (5 bases). This CDR3 has 15 amino acids. The germline V gene has CDR1 MDHEN and CDR2 SYDVKM. Trimming took off 3 bases at V and 4 bases at J, with 15 bases between the two ends. For the CDR3, the DNA is TGTGCCAGCAGTTTGGGGCAGGAATTAGGCTATGGCTACACCTTC. Translation gives CASSLGQELGYGYTF.

This chain joins TRBV18 and TRBJ2-5; maybe TRBD2 (5 bases). V was cut by 3 bases and J by 5 bases, with 10 bases left in between. CDR3 length equals 13 residues. Germline assignment: CDR1 KGHSH and CDR2 LQKENI. The CDR3 here is CASSPPTMETQYF. The DNA for the CDR3 is TGTGCCAGCTCACCCCCGACTATGGAGACCCAGTACTTC. Full variable domain (missing parts from reference TRBV18 and TRBJ2-5): NAGVMQNPRHLVRRRGQEARLRCSPMKGHSHVYWYRQLPEEGLKFMVYLQKENIIDESGMPKERFSAEFPKEGPSILRIQQVVRGDSAAYFCASSPPTMETQYFGPGTRLLVL.

The chain carries TRBV5-1 and TRBJ2-2; 10 bases map to TRBD2. The CDR3 runs 16 residues. Germline V lookup: CDR1 SGHRS, CDR2 YFSETQ. V lost 4 bases and J lost 4; bases outside the gene matches: 7. The CDR3 DNA follows: TGCGCCAGCAGCCCCCGAGCGGGGGGGGGCACCGGGGAGCTGTTTTTT. Its protein product is CASSPRAGGGTGELFF.

The genes are TRBV6-5 and TRBJ1-1; TRBD1 aligns across 8 bases. Germline trimming cut 2 bases from V and 8 bases from J; bases unmatched to any gene: 7. Per the germline V gene, CDR1 is MNHEY and CDR2 is SVGAGI. This CDR3 has 14 amino acids. CDR3 DNA: TGTGCCAGCAGTTACCTGGGACAGGTTACCGAAGCTTTCTTT. Residues: CASSYLGQVTEAFF.